This T cell receptor (beta chain) was observed in a study of T cell responses to AZD1222 COVID-19 vaccine. Turning to the study itself: Pooled in the analysis were second doses at about 4 or about 12 weeks. Findings and caveats of the study: There were mostly white British donors and more females than males, and clonal diversity was possibly underestimated. Spike-specific TCR breadth and depth went up after people got two AZD1222 doses. Scientists sampled the repertoires only once the peak T cell response had passed.

On this clone: Its antigen is not identified.

TCRdb's table, derived via immunoSEQ multiplex PCR, lists solely in-frame clones and lacks some. The data contain around 94,000 clones, more than 70% of them singletons. The CDR3 contains 17 residues. Trimming took off 3 bases at V and 0 bases at J, with 18 bases between the two ends. Germline CDR1 is SGHRS and CDR2 is YFSETQ. This sequence was found in an adult in good health. The sample was peripheral blood, taken on day 0 of AZD1222 vaccination. The chain couples TRBV5-1 to TRBJ1-2, with D perhaps matching TRBD1 (5 bases). This CDR3 is CASSSGEGLRANYGYTF. CDR3 bases: TGCGCCAGCAGCTCTGGGGAGGGGTTGAGAGCTAACTATGGCTACACCTTC.